The 17 T cell receptor beta chains listed next were all sequenced from one sample in a study of T cells in Graves' hyperthyroidism and ophthalmopathy. Researchers amplified the TCR beta CDR3 regions from RNA transcripts. First-round RT-PCR with HTBI primers amplified the TCR CDR3 region. MiXCR was run by TCRdb on the multiplex PCR reads, yielding one entry per CDR3 protein. Here the sample spans hundreds of thousands of distinct CDR3 sequences, roughly 14% being singletons. Sample: blood. All receptors come from a man younger than 35 with Graves' ophthalmopathy.

This clonotype has only one observation. A junction boundary mismatches the germline segment, possibly from a read error. This chain links TRBV9 with TRBJ1-5; D uncertain. CDR3 length: 13 residues. CDR1 is SGDLS, CDR2 YYNGEE, per germline. The CDR3 nucleotides are TGTGCCAGCAGCAGAGGGAGCAATCGGCCCCAGCATTTT. This sequence encodes CASSRGSNRPQHF.

The rearrangement links TRBV6-1 to TRBJ2-7; 8 bases agree with TRBD2. Per the germline V gene, CDR1 is MNHNS and CDR2 is SASEGT. The CDR3 is made up of 14 amino acids. The junction had 12 bases not matched to a gene; V was cut back by 7 bases and J by 7 bases. The CDR3 region has the DNA TGTGCCAGCACCTACGGAGCGGGAGTAGGAGAGCAGTACTTC. Translation gives CASTYGAGVGEQYF.

This clonotype was seen repeatedly, ten times or more. V gene TRBV12-3 or TRBV12-4 combines with J gene TRBJ1-5, with 9 bases identical to TRBD1. There are 14 residues in the CDR3. Trimming cost V 6 bases and J 7 bases; bases outside gene matches: 7. The CDR3 sequence is CASSRDRGAQPQHF. CDR3 DNA: TGTGCCAGCAGCAGAGACAGGGGGGCCCAGCCCCAGCATTTT.

The sample holds many counts of this clonotype. V and J are TRBV12-5 and TRBJ2-5, with a weak D call TRBD2 (5 bases). This CDR3 has 15 residues. The germline V gene encodes CDR1 LGHNT and CDR2 FRNRAP. V was cut by 1 base and J by 5 bases, with 14 bases left in between. The CDR3 protein is CASGLGTGSVETQYF. DNA for the CDR3: TGTGCTAGTGGTTTGGGGACTGGCAGCGTGGAGACCCAGTACTTC.

This clonotype appeared many times. The chain uses TRBV27 and TRBJ1-1, with unresolved D. V lost 3 bases, J lost 1 base, and 6 bases lay in between. Germline assignment: CDR1 MNHEY and CDR2 SMNVEV (reference sequence). CDR3 length: 13 residues. The chain's CDR3 is CASSFQRNTEAFF. DNA of the CDR3: TGTGCCAGCAGTTTTCAAAGGAACACTGAAGCTTTCTTT.

This clonotype occurred many times. The chain uses TRBV20-1 and TRBJ2-1, with 10 bases lining up with TRBD2. Germline values: CDR1 DFQATT, CDR2 SNEGSKA (reference sequence). V lost 4 bases to trimming and J lost 8 bases; unmatched junction nucleotides: 8. The CDR3 contains 14 residues. DNA for the CDR3: TGCAGTGCTAAAGCTAGCGGGAGTTTCTATGAGCAGTTCTTC. It codes for CSAKASGSFYEQFF.

This chain joins TRBV12-3 or TRBV12-4 and TRBJ2-5; a weak D match, TRBD2 (6 bases). V dropped 6 bases and J dropped 13 bases, with 21 bases sitting between them. The CDR3 spans 13 residues. The CDR3 loop reads CASRMASAGNPYF. The CDR3, as DNA: TGTGCCAGCAGAATGGCCTCGGCGGGGAATCCGTACTTC.

Many counts were recorded for this clonotype. The rearrangement uses TRBV2 and TRBJ2-3; TRBD1 aligns across 9 bases. The CDR3 totals 15 residues. J lost 2 bases, V lost 7 bases, and 7 bases had no gene match. The germline CDR1 and CDR2 sequences are SNHLY and FYNNEI. CDR3 amino acids: CASKLTGGYTDTQYF. In DNA, the CDR3 is TGTGCCAGCAAATTGACAGGGGGGTACACAGATACGCAGTATTTT. Combining the CDR3 with reference TRBV2 and TRBJ2-3 gives the whole variable domain EPEVTQTPSHQVTQMGQEVILRCVPISNHLYFYWYRQILGQKVEFLVSFYNNEISEKSEIFDDQFSVERPDGSNFTLKIRSTKLEDSAMYFCASKLTGGYTDTQYFGPGTRLTVL.

This rearrangement joins TRBV6-5 to TRBJ2-1; D not certain. CDR1 and CDR2 from the germline V gene are MNHEY and SVGAGI. V gave up 3 bases and J gave up 8 bases, with 23 bases separating them. The CDR3 consists of 17 residues. The CDR3 here is CASSYTLGAAVQYEQFF. DNA of the CDR3: TGTGCCAGCAGTTATACCCTAGGCGCGGCCGTACAATATGAGCAGTTCTTC.

Many counts were recorded for this clonotype. The gene calls are TRBV20-1 and TRBJ2-5, with 10 bases identical to TRBD2. Germline V lookup: CDR1 DFQATT, CDR2 SNEGSKA (reference sequence). The CDR3 length is 16 residues. Trimming cost V 0 bases and J 7 bases; bases outside gene matches: 11. CDR3 region: CSARDEASGSHGTQYF. The CDR3 coding sequence is TGCAGTGCTAGAGATGAGGCTAGCGGGAGTCATGGGACCCAGTACTTC.

The chain employs TRBV6-2 or TRBV6-3 and TRBJ1-2; D perhaps matches TRBD1 (6 bases). The germline V and J ends were trimmed by 7 bases and 9 bases, with 18 bases remaining between them. The CDR3 runs to 13 residues. Germline CDR1 MNHEY, CDR2 SVGEGT. The CDR3 here is CASMETGSMRYTF. DNA for the CDR3: TGTGCCAGCATGGAGACAGGTTCTATGCGCTACACCTTC.

This clonotype turned up a few times. This rearrangement joins TRBV19 to TRBJ1-1; D is unclear. CDR3 length: 20 residues. Trimming removed 1 base at V and 5 bases at J, with 29 bases between. Germline V gene sequence: CDR1 LNHDA, CDR2 SQIVND (reference sequence). The CDR3 bases are TGTGCCAGTAGTATAGCCGTGAGAGACTGGGTAGGATTGGTGGGTACTGAAGCTTTCTTT. This sequence encodes CASSIAVRDWVGLVGTEAFF.

Written as DNA, the CDR3 is TGTGCCAGCAGCCAAGTGGGGCAGCTAGCCAAAAACATTCAGTACTTC. Its translation is CASSQVGQLAKNIQYF. The chain links TRBV4-2 to TRBJ2-4, with a weak D call TRBD1 (5 bases). CDR1 is LGHNA and CDR2 is YNFKEQ in the germline V gene. This CDR3 is built from 16 residues. Between the trimmed V and J ends, which lost 1 base and 0 bases, there was a span of 10 bases.

In its sample, this clonotype was seen many times. The chain recombines TRBV11-2 with TRBJ2-2; no firm D call. V lost 5 bases, J lost 0 bases, and 7 bases lay in between. Germline assignment: CDR1 SGHAT and CDR2 FQNNGV. CDR3 length equals 14 residues. For the CDR3, the DNA is TGTGCCAGCAGCAACACAGCGAACACCGGGGAGCTGTTTTTT. It is translated as CASSNTANTGELFF.

This clonotype has ten or more counts. The CDR3 DNA reads as TGTGCCAGCAAGCGCCAAGAGACCCAGTACTTC. This encodes CASKRQETQYF. This sequence joins TRBV7-2 and TRBJ2-5; D not certain. The CDR3 covers 11 residues. Germline V gives CDR1 SGHTA, CDR2 FQGNSA. Trimming left V 7 bases short and J 1 base short, with 4 bases between.

As concerns this clonotype: A much larger clone lies one base from this, so it may be a read error. The rearrangement links TRBV6-1 to TRBJ2-3, with TRBD2 matching 14 bases. Germline values: CDR1 MNHNS, CDR2 SASEGT. There are 15 residues in the CDR3. The CDR3 DNA sequence: TGTGCCAGCAGTCGGGGGACTAGCGGGAGTGATACGCAGTGTTTT. Its translation is CASSRGTSGSDTQCF.

In this sample, this clonotype turned up a few times. V and J are TRBV27 and TRBJ1-1; a weak D match, TRBD1 (5 bases). Germline CDR1 MNHEY, CDR2 SMNVEV (reference sequence). Trimming left V 2 bases short and J 1 base short, with 8 bases between. The CDR3 contains 14 residues. The CDR3 loop is CASSLPDRNTEAFF. The CDR3 bases are TGTGCCAGCAGTTTACCAGACAGGAACACTGAAGCTTTCTTT.